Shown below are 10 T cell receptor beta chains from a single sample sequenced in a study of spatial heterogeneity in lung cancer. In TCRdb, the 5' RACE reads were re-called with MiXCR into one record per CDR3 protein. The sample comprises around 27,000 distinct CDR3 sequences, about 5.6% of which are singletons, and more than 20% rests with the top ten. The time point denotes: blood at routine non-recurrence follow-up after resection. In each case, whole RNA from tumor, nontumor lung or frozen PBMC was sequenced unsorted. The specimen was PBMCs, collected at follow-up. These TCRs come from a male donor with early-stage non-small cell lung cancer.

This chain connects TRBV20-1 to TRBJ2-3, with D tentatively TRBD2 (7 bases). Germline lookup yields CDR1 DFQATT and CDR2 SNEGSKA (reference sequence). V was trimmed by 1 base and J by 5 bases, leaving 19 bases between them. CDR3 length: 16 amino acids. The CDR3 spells CSARVEQGAGLDTQYF. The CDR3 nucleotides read TGCAGTGCTAGAGTGGAACAGGGAGCGGGGTTAGATACGCAGTATTTT.

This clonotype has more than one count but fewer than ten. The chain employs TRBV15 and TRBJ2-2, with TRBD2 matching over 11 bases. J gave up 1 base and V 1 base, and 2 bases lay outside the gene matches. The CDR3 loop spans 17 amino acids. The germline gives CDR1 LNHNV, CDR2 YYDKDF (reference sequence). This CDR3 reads CATSRAGLAGNTGELFF. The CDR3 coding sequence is TGTGCCACCAGCAGAGCCGGACTAGCGGGGAACACCGGGGAGCTGTTTTTT.

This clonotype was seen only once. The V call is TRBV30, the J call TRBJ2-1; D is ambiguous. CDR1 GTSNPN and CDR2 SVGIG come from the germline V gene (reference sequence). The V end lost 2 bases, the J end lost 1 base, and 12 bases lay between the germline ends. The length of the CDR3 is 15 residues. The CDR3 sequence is CAWSPPDTSYNEQFF. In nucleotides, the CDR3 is TGTGCCTGGAGTCCCCCCGACACTTCCTACAATGAGCAGTTCTTC.

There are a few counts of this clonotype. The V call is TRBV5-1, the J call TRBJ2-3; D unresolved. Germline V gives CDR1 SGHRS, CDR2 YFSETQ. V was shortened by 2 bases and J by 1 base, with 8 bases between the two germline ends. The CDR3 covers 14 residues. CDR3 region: CASSLGRGTDTQYF. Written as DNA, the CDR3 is TGCGCCAGCAGCTTAGGTCGTGGCACAGATACGCAGTATTTT. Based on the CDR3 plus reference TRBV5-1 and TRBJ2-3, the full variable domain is KAGVTQTPRYLIKTRGQQVTLSCSPISGHRSVSWYQQTPGQGLQFLFEYFSETQRNKGNFPGRFSGRQFSNSRSEMNVSTLELGDSALYLCASSLGRGTDTQYFGPGTRLTVL.

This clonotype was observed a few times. CDR3 amino acids: CASSPRRGVYNEQFF. CDR3 DNA sequence: TGTGCCAGCAGCCCCCGCAGGGGCGTCTACAATGAGCAGTTCTTC. V and J are TRBV7-2 and TRBJ2-1, with D possibly being TRBD1 (6 bases). V was pared by 5 bases and J by 3 bases, with 14 bases between. CDR3 length: 15 amino acids. Per the germline V gene, CDR1 is SGHTA and CDR2 is FQGNSA.

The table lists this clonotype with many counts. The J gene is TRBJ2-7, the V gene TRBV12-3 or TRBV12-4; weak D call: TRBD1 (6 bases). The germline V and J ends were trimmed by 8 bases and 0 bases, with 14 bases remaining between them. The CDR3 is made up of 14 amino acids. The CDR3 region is CASSFGGFSYEQYF. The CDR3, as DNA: TGTGCCAGCTCCTTTGGGGGCTTCTCCTACGAGCAGTACTTC.

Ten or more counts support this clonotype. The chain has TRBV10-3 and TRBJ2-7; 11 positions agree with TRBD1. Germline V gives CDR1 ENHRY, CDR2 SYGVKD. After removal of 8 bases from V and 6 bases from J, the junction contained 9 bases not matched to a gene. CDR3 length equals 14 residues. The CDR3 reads CAIGGGTGGSEQYF. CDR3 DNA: TGTGCCATCGGGGGCGGGACAGGGGGATCCGAGCAGTACTTC.

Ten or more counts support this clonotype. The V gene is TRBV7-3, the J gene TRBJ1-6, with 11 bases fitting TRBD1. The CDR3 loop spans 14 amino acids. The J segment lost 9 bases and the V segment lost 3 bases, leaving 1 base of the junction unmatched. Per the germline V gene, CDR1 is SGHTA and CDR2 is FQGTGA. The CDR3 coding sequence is TGTGCCAGCAGCTTGGGGACAGGGGGTTCACCCCTCCACTTT. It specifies CASSLGTGGSPLHF.

The CDR3 DNA reads TGTGCCAGCACCCGTCGTCGAAGTGAAGCTTTCTTT. Its protein product is CASTRRRSEAFF. This chain links TRBV12-3 or TRBV12-4 with TRBJ1-1, with D unclear. The CDR3 has 12 residues. V was pared by 7 bases and J by 7 bases, with 13 bases between.

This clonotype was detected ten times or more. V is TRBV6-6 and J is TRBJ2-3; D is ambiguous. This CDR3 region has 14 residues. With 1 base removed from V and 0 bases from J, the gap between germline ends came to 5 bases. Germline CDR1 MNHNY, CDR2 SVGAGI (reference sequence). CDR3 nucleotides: TGTGCCAGCAGTTACTGGAAAAGCACAGATACGCAGTATTTT. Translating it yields CASSYWKSTDTQYF.